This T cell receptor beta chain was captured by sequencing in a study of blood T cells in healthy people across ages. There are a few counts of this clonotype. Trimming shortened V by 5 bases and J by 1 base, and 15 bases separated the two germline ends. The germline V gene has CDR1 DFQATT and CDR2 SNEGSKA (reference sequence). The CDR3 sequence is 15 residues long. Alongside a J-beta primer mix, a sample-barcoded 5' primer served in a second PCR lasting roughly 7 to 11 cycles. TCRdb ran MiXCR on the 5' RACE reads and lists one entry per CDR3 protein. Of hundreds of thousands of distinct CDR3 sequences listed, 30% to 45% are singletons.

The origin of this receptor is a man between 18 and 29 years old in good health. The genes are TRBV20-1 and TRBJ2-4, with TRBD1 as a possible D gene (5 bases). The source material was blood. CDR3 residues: CSAFRGTEAKNIQYF. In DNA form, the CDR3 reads TGCAGTGCTTTTAGGGGTACGGAGGCCAAAAACATTCAGTACTTC.